A single TCR beta chain is shown here with its context. V was shortened by 5 bases and J by 3 bases, with 22 bases between the two germline ends. Germline CDR1 MRHNA, CDR2 SNTAGT. The CDR3 consists of 18 residues. Profiling relied on immunoSEQ multiplex PCR, and the TCRdb table lists in-frame clones only, not all of them. The sample has around 200,000 clones, 85% to 95% seen once. This entry is derived from a study of T cell responses to AZD1222 COVID-19 vaccine. The sequences come from peripheral blood, collected 28 days after the second AZD1222 dose. The chain employs TRBV6-4 and TRBJ2-2, with D possibly TRBD1 on 5 matching bases. The source of this sequence is an adult who received the AZD1222 COVID-19 vaccine. This CDR3 is CASSPRQGSEQDTGELFF. CDR3 coding DNA: TGTGCCAGCAGTCCCAGGCAGGGATCGGAGCAAGACACCGGGGAGCTGTTTTTT.